This TCR beta chain was recorded in a study of response to subunit inactivated influenza vaccine (dated by TCRdb to 2016 to 2019). About the full investigation: Deep quantitative T cell receptor repertoire profiling was used in the study to track responses to a trivalent subunit inactivated influenza vaccine. General findings and caveats noted by the study authors: The authors suggested that each seasonal influenza vaccination may recruit only a limited number of new T cells.

To note about this clonotype: Its recognized antigen is unknown. Within one base of it there is no much larger clone, and no base qualities were kept.

Libraries were made using RT-PCR. Sequencing instrument: Illumina HiSeq 2500. TCRdb trimmed the raw reads at Q25, called clones with MiXCR and kept productive beta chains. Rows with one shared CDR3 protein collapse into an entry with the most common genes and DNA. Within this sample are about 800,000 distinct CDR3 sequences, with roughly 20% of them counted one time only. Around 9.6% of the sample is held by the ten biggest clonotypes. The sample in question was PBMCs from blood, obtained 5 days after vaccination. The source is a man aged 50 to 59 who received an inactivated influenza vaccine. Donor details come from another sample of the same person, matched by shared clones.

The DNA is as follows: TGTGCCAGCAGCCCATGGGGGGTCGATCAGCCCCAGCATTTT. This yields the protein CASSPWGVDQPQHF. This chain joins TRBV25-1 to TRBJ1-5; D gene: possibly TRBD1, on 5 matching bases. The CDR3 starts with the cysteine, ends with the phenylalanine, and has 14 residues. Only the CDR3 DNA is retained, 42 bases long and in frame from the first base. CDR1 and CDR2 (MGHDK, SYGVNS) derive from the germline V gene. V loses 6 bases of germline sequence and J loses 5 bases, and the interval between the two ends is 14 bases.